Each of the 2 T cell receptor beta chains below was sequenced from the same sample in a study of low-dose radiotherapy and immunotherapy resistance in tumors. TRAV- and TRBV-specific primers, spanning alpha and beta chains, primed first-strand cDNA. The TCRs were subjected to amplification over 20 PCR cycles employing a constant-region primer in conjunction with a V-primer adapter. TCRdb processed the reads anew with MiXCR; each CDR3 protein has one entry. The sample holds around 79,000 distinct CDR3 sequences; under 20% are singletons and the top ten take 5% to 7%. The sample's time point: before trial treatment. Sequencing used PBMCs, obtained before treatment. The receptors were gathered from a male donor with prostate cancer.

A note on this clonotype: Given a far larger clone just one base away, this is likely a sequencing read error. The chain recombines TRBV13 with TRBJ2-6, with D tentatively TRBD1 or TRBD2 (5 bases each). CDR1 is PRHDT and CDR2 is FYEKMQ in the germline V gene (reference sequence). CDR3 length equals 17 residues. This chain's CDR3 is CASGLEDTRTGANVLTF. The CDR3 bases are TGTGCCAGCGGCTTAGAGGACACTAGAACCGGGGCCAACGTCCTGACTTTC.

This chain links TRBV10-3 with TRBJ2-7; TRBD2 matches at 11 bases. Germline V gene sequence: CDR1 ENHRY, CDR2 SYGVKD. There are 16 residues in the CDR3. Trimming cost V 10 bases and J 6 bases; bases outside gene matches: 17. In nucleotides, the CDR3 is TGTGCCACTGCTCTAGCGGGGGGCGACCCCGCTCCCGAGCAGTACTTC. Translating it yields CATALAGGDPAPEQYF.